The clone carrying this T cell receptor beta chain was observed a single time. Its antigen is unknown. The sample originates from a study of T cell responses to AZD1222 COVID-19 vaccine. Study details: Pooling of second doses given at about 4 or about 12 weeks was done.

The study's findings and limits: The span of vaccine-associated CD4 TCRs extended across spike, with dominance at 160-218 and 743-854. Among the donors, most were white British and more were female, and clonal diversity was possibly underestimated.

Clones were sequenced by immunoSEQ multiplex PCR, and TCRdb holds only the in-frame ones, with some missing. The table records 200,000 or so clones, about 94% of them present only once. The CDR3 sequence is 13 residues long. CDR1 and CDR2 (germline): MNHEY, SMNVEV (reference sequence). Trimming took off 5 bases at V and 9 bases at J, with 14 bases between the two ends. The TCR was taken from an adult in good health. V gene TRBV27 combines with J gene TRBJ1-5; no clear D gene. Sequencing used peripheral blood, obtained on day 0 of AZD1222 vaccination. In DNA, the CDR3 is TGTGCCAGCAGTGGATCCTTTGGGCTGCCCCAGCATTTT. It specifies CASSGSFGLPQHF.